One sample yielded the 2 T cell receptor beta chains listed below, sequenced in a study of regulatory T cells in long-lasting Graves disease. Stated time point: persistent/refractory GD, antithyroid drugs over 5 years with positive TRAb. Researchers made the TCR library from RNA that was extracted from PBMCs. Arm-PCR of CDR3 regions and iRepertoire HTBI primers were used to build TCR beta libraries. One entry per CDR3 protein, called by TCRdb with MiXCR from the multiplex PCR reads. The data contain approximately 380,000 distinct CDR3 sequences, around 21% of them seen just once; the ten biggest clones take up roughly 20%. The sequences come from peripheral blood mononuclear cells (PBMCs), collected when the disease was refractory, from a patient treated with antithyroid drugs. Receptor source: a female donor with Graves disease.

This clonotype was observed at least ten times. This sequence joins TRBV12-3 or TRBV12-4 and TRBJ2-7, with 10 bases aligning to TRBD2. With V trimmed by 2 bases and J by 3 bases, 4 bases remained unmatched. The CDR3 consists of 15 residues. CDR3 in amino acids: CASSLRQREGYEQYF. The CDR3 bases are TGTGCCAGCAGTTTAAGACAGCGGGAGGGCTACGAGCAGTACTTC.

This clonotype was detected only a few times. This rearrangement joins TRBV19 to TRBJ2-5, with 10 bases lining up with TRBD2. V was clipped by 4 bases and J by 1 base; unmatched bases: 3. The CDR3 has 15 residues. From germline, CDR1 is LNHDA and CDR2 SQIVND (reference sequence). The CDR3 sequence: CASSTSGSGQETQYF. CDR3 coding DNA: TGTGCCAGTAGTACTAGCGGGAGCGGCCAAGAGACCCAGTACTTC.